This record looks at one TCR beta chain sequence and its context. The antigen remains unidentified. All patients relapsed after autologous stem cell transplantation, and brentuximab vedotin exposure varied. Out of thawed PBMCs, magnetic negative selection purified CD4+ T cells. Produced via immunoSEQ multiplex PCR; TCRdb's table is partial and in-frame only. There are more than 9,500 clones in the sample; 65% to 85% occur only once, and around 1.6% lies in the top ten. The sample comes from a study of PD-1 blockade in classical Hodgkin lymphoma. Study overall: Nivolumab was given intravenously to patients at 3 mg/kg every 2 weeks. Study-level points and caveats: By C4D1 there was a significant rise in CD4+ TCR diversity but not in CD8+ TCR diversity. Possible causes of repertoire differences, disease activity or prior therapy, remain undefined.

Germline-derived CDR1 and CDR2 are LNHDA and SQIVND (reference sequence). Trimming cost V 7 bases and J 8 bases, with 8 bases left between them. This CDR3 spans 11 amino acids. The chain is built from TRBV19 and TRBJ2-2, with D perhaps matching TRBD2 (5 bases). The material sequenced was CD4+ T cells from blood, taken at baseline. The clonotype comes from a human donor with classical Hodgkin lymphoma. The CDR3 sequence: CASMEEGELFF. CDR3 in DNA: TGTGCCAGTATGGAGGAGGGGGAGCTGTTTTTT.